The rows below give T cell receptor beta chains drawn from one sample of a study of blood T cell repertoires in COVID-19. TCRdb keeps only in-frame clones here, not all; method: immunoSEQ multiplex PCR. This sample yields approximately 93,000 clones, of which around 72% are seen a single time; about an eighth belongs to the top ten. The sample taken for sequencing was peripheral blood. These receptors all stem from a woman older than 75 with acute or convalescent COVID-19. Both conserved end residues are part of each CDR3. The D gene is left open where the match is weak. Size tells how often a clone was seen (once, few, many) or the class of an expanded clone, and some rows leave it out.

>TRBJ2-1|TRBV6-4|-|-
TGTGCCAGCAGTGACCCGGCAGGGTCGGACCTCAATGAGCAGTTCTTC
CASSDPAGSDLNEQFF
>TRBJ1-2|TRBV7-3|-|-
TGTGCCAGCAGCCCCGGCCCGGGAAACTATGGCTACACCTTC
CASSPGPGNYGYTF
>TRBJ2-1|TRBV21-1|few|-
TGTGCCAGCAGCAAGGAGCAGGGATCCTACAATGAGCAGTTCTTC
CASSKEQGSYNEQFF
>TRBJ2-3|TRBV7-3|-|TRBD2
TGTGCCAGCAGCTTAAATGCGGGACTAGCGGGGGTAGGGACGCAGTATTTT
CASSLNAGLAGVGTQYF
>TRBJ2-7|TRBV11-3|-|-
TGTGCCAGCAGCTTAGTAGGCAGGGGACCCTACGAGCAGTACTTC
CASSLVGRGPYEQYF
>TRBJ1-1|TRBV19|-|-
TGTGCCAGTAGTATTAGCCGAGGGGGCACTGAAGCTTTCTTT
CASSISRGGTEAFF
>TRBJ1-2|TRBV3-1/TRBV3-2|-|-
TGTGCCAGCAGCCAAGTAGGAACAGGGCCTAACTATGGCTACACCTTC
CASSQVGTGPNYGYTF
>TRBJ2-7|TRBV9|many|-
TGTGCCAGCAGCGTAGGTGGCAGCTCCTACGAGCAGTACTTC
CASSVGGSSYEQYF
>TRBJ2-1|TRBV5-4|-|TRBD1
TGTGCCAGCAGCTCGGGACAGGGGTTCGATGAGCAGTTCTTC
CASSSGQGFDEQFF
>TRBJ2-1|TRBV6-4|-|TRBD1
TGTGCCAGCAGTGAGTCTACAGGGGTTGGGGGAAATGAGCAGTTCTTC
CASSESTGVGGNEQFF
>TRBJ1-2|TRBV19|many|-
TGTGCCAGTACCCCGGGTCCTACTCAGCAGGGCTACACCTTC
CASTPGPTQQGYTF
>TRBJ1-3|TRBV7-2|-|-
TGTGCCAGCAGCTTAGTTGGGGGCACTGGAAACACCATATATTTT
CASSLVGGTGNTIYF
>TRBJ2-3|TRBV30|-|TRBD2
TGTGCCTGGAGTGTACGAGCGGGGTGGCAGTATTTT
CAWSVRAGWQYF
>TRBJ2-5|TRBV3-1/TRBV3-2|-|TRBD2
TGTGCCAGCACCGCTAGCGGCCTAGAGACCCAGTACTTC
CASTASGLETQYF
>TRBJ1-4|TRBV4-1|-|TRBD1
TGCGCCAGCAGCCTATCCGGGACAGCATACGAAAAACTGTTTTTT
CASSLSGTAYEKLFF
>TRBJ1-4|TRBV6-6|-|TRBD1
TGTGCCAGCAGTTACTTACCCGACAGGGGATCTGAAAAACTGTTTTTT
CASSYLPDRGSEKLFF
>TRBJ1-1|TRBV3-1/TRBV3-2|-|TRBD1
TGTGCCAGCAGCCAGAGGGACAGCACTGAAGCTTTCTTT
CASSQRDSTEAFF
>TRBJ2-2|TRBV23-1|few|TRBD1
TGCGCCAGCCCGGGACAGGGAAACACCGGGGAGCTGTTTTTT
CASPGQGNTGELFF
>TRBJ1-1|TRBV11-2|-|-
TGTGCCAGCAGCTCTCAGGGTGGAAACACTGAAGCTTTCTTT
CASSSQGGNTEAFF
>TRBJ2-1|TRBV6-2/TRBV6-3|-|-
TGTGCCAGCAGCCCCTTCCGGAATGAGCAGTTCTTC
CASSPFRNEQFF
>TRBJ1-1|TRBV5-5|-|TRBD1
TGTGCCAGCAGCAATTTTGAAGGGGGACAGACGAACACTGAAGCTTTCTTT
CASSNFEGGQTNTEAFF
>TRBJ1-5|TRBV19|few|-
TGTGCCAGTAGCCAGACTGTCGGTCAGCCCCAGCATTTT
CASSQTVGQPQHF
>TRBJ2-1|TRBV28|-|-
TGTGCCAGCGGGCTTTTACTCTCCTACAATGAGCAGTTCTTC
CASGLLLSYNEQFF
>TRBJ2-1|TRBV7-2|-|-
TGTGCCAGCAGCCTTACTAGCCGTCCCTACAATGAGCAGTTCTTC
CASSLTSRPYNEQFF
>TRBJ1-4|TRBV7-2|-|-
TGTGCCAGCAGCTTAGAAGCGCCGTCGTTCGGCATGAAACTGTTTTTT
CASSLEAPSFGMKLFF
>TRBJ2-5|TRBV9|few|TRBD2
TGTGCCAGCAGCGCGACTAGCGGGGGGGCAACTGAGACCCAGTACTTC
CASSATSGGATETQYF
>TRBJ2-2|TRBV7-3|-|TRBD2
TGTGCCAGCAGCTTAGGCGGGGGGAACACCGGGGAGCTGTTTTTT
CASSLGGGNTGELFF
>TRBJ1-2|TRBV28|few|TRBD1
TGTGCCAGCATCCCGATAGATGGGACAGGGAACGTCAATGGCTACACCTTC
CASIPIDGTGNVNGYTF
>TRBJ1-1|TRBV5-1|-|-
TGCGCCAGCAGCTTGGAGGGGAGGGGCACTGAAGCTTTCTTT
CASSLEGRGTEAFF
>TRBJ2-7|TRBV6-5|-|-
TGTGCCAGCGTCCGGGACATTCTCTACGAGCAGTACTTC
CASVRDILYEQYF
>TRBJ1-1|TRBV3-1/TRBV3-2|-|-
TGTGCCAGCAGCCAAGATCGAGTGGGCGCGGGAGCTTTCTTT
CASSQDRVGAGAFF
>TRBJ1-1|TRBV7-9|-|-
TGTGCCAGCAGCCCTAAAGTTTCGGGAGCGGAAGCTTTCTTT
CASSPKVSGAEAFF
>TRBJ2-3|TRBV9|-|-
TGTGCCAGCAGCGTTACCGCGGGTTTCACAGATACGCAGTATTTT
CASSVTAGFTDTQYF